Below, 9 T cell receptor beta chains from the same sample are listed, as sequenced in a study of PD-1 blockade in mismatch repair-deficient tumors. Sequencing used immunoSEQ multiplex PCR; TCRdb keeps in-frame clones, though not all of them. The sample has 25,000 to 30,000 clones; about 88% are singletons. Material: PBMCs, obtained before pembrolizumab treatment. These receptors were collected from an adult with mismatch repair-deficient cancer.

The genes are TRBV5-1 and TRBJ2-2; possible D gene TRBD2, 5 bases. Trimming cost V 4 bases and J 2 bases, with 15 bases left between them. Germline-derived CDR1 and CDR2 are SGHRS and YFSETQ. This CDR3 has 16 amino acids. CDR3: CASSPHRDPNTGELFF. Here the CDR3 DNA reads TGCGCCAGCAGCCCCCATCGGGATCCAAACACCGGGGAGCTGTTTTTT.

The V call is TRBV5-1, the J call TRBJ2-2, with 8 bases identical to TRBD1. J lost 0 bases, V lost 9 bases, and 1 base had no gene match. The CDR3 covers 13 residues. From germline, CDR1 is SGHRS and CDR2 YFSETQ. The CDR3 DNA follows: TGCGCCACGGGACAGGCGAACACCGGGGAGCTGTTTTTT. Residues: CATGQANTGELFF.

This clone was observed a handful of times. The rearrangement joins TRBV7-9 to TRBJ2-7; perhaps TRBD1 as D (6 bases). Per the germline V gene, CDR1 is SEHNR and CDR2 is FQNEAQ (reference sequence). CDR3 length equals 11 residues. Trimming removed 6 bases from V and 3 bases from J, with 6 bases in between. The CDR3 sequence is CASRQGYEQYF. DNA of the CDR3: TGTGCCAGCAGACAGGGCTACGAGCAGTACTTC.

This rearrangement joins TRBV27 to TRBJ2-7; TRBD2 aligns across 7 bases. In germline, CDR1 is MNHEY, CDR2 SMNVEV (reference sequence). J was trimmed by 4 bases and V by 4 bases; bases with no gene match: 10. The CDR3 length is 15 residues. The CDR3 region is CASSSIRGREYEQYF. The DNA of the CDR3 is TGTGCCAGCAGTTCCATCCGAGGGAGGGAGTACGAGCAGTACTTC.

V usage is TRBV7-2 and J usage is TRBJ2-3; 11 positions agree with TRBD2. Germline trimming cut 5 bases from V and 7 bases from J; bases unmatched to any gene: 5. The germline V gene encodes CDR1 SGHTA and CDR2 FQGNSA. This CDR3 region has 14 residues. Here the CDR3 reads CASSIGTSGYTQYF. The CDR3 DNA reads TGTGCCAGCAGCATAGGGACTAGCGGATATACGCAGTATTTT. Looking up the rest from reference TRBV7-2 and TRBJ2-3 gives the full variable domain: GAGVSQSPSNKVTEKGKDVELRCDPISGHTALYWYRQSLGQGLEFLIYFQGNSAPDKSGLPSDRFSAERTGGSVSTLTIQRTQQEDSAVYLCASSIGTSGYTQYFGPGTRLTVL.

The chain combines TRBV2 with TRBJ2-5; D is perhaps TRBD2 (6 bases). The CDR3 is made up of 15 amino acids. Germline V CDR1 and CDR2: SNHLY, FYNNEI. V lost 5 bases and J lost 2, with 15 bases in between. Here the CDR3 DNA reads TGTGCCAGCAGTAGGTGGGACTGGGAACAAGAGACCCAGTACTTC. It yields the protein CASSRWDWEQETQYF.

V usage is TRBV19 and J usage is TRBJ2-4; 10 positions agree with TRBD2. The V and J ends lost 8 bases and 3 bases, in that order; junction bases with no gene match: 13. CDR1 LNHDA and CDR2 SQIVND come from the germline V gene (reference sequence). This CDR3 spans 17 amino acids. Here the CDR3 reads CASAKHGLADNKNIQYF. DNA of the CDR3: TGTGCCAGTGCCAAACATGGACTAGCGGACAACAAAAACATTCAGTACTTC. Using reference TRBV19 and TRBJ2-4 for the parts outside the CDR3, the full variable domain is DGGITQSPKYLFRKEGQNVTLSCEQNLNHDAMYWYRQDPGQGLRLIYYSQIVNDFQKGDIAEGYSVSREKKESFPLTVTSAQKNPTAFYLCASAKHGLADNKNIQYFGAGTRLSVL.

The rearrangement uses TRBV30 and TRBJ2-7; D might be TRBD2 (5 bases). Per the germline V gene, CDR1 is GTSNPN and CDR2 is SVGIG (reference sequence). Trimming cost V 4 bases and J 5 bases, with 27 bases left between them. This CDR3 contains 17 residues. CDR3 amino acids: CAWKSNKVFRGQNEQYF. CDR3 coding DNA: TGTGCCTGGAAGAGTAATAAAGTATTTCGGGGTCAAAACGAGCAGTACTTC.

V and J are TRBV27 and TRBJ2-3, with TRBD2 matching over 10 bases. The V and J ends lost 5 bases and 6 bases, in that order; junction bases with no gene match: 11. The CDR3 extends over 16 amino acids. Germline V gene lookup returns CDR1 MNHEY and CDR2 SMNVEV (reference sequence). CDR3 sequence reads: CASSTLLAGVGDTQYF. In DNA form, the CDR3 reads TGTGCCAGCAGTACTCTCCTAGCGGGAGTGGGCGATACGCAGTATTTT.